The 5 T cell receptor beta chains given below trace back to one sample, sequenced in a study of cytomegalovirus exposure and HLA in healthy donors. PCR employed 60 Vbeta and 13 Jbeta primers. Sequencing used immunoSEQ multiplex PCR; TCRdb keeps in-frame clones, though not all of them. Of more than 95,000 clones listed, 75% to 80% are singletons. Sequencing input: PBMCs. The receptors here all came from a woman aged 35 to 49 in good health and CMV-seronegative.

This clone was recorded a few times. The rearrangement uses TRBV28 and TRBJ2-3, with D maybe TRBD1 (6 bases). Between the trimmed V and J ends, which lost 1 base and 0 bases, there was a span of 11 bases. CDR3 length equals 16 residues. Per the germline V gene, CDR1 is MDHEN and CDR2 is SYDVKM. CDR3 amino acids: CASSLSWQGSTDTQYF. The CDR3 nucleotides read TGTGCCAGCAGTTTATCTTGGCAGGGGAGCACAGATACGCAGTATTTT.

The chain employs TRBV5-4 and TRBJ2-7, with TRBD2 matching 9 bases. With 5 bases clipped from V and 4 bases from J, the junction kept 7 bases outside the gene matches. The CDR3 contains 14 residues. The germline gives CDR1 SGHNT, CDR2 YYREEE (reference sequence). The CDR3 sequence: CASRPAGGAYEQYF. CDR3 nucleotides: TGTGCCAGCAGGCCAGCGGGAGGAGCGTACGAGCAGTACTTC.

This clone has just a few counts. The chain links TRBV7-9 to TRBJ2-3; D uncertain. This CDR3 has 16 amino acids. V gave up 0 bases and J gave up 0 bases, with 10 bases separating them. Germline V CDR1 and CDR2: SEHNR, FQNEAQ (reference sequence). CDR3 sequence: CASSLADIASTDTQYF. CDR3 DNA sequence: TGTGCCAGCAGCTTAGCGGATATAGCAAGCACAGATACGCAGTATTTT.

The genes are TRBV10-3 and TRBJ1-3; maybe TRBD1 (6 bases). Germline assignment: CDR1 ENHRY and CDR2 SYGVKD. The ends were cut back, 6 bases at V and 0 bases at J, with 12 bases in the middle. The CDR3 consists of 15 residues. The CDR3 loop reads CAIRPTTGSGNTIYF. CDR3 bases: TGTGCCATCAGACCTACGACAGGCTCTGGAAACACCATATATTTT.

V and J are TRBV6-1 and TRBJ1-2; D unresolved. The CDR3 has 10 amino acids. CDR1 is MNHNS, CDR2 SASEGT, per germline. V lost 10 bases, J lost 3 bases, and 6 bases lay in between. The CDR3 DNA sequence: TGTGCCACCGCAGACTATGGCTACACCTTC. Protein: CATADYGYTF.